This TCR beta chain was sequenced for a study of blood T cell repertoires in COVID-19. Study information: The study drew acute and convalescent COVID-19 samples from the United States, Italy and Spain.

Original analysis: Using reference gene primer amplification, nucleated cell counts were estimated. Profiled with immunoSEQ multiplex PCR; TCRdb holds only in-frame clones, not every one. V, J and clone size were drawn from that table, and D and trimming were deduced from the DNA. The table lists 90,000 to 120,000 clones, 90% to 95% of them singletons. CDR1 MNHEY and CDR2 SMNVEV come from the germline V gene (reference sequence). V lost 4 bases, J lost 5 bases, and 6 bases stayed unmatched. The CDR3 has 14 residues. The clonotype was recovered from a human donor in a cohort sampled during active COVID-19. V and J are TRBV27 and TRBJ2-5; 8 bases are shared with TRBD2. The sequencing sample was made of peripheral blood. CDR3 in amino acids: CASSSTPGGETQYF. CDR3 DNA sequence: TGTGCCAGCAGTTCGACACCGGGGGGGGAGACCCAGTACTTC.